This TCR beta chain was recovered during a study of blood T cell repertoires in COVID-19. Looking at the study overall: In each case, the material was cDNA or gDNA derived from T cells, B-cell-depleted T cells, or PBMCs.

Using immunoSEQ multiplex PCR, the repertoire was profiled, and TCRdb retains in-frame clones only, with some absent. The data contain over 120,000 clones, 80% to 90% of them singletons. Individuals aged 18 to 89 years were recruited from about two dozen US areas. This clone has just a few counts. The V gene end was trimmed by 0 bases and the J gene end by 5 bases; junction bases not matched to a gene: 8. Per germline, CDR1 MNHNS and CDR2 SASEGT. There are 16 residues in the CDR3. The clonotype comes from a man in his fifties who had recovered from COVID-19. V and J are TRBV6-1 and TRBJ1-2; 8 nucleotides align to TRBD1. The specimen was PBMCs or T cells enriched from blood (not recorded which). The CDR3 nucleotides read TGTGCCAGCAGTGAAGCCCTCGGGACAGGAGGATATGGCTACACCTTC. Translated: CASSEALGTGGYGYTF.